Listed below are T cell receptor beta chains from one sample, sequenced in a study of cytomegalovirus exposure and HLA in healthy donors. Generated by immunoSEQ multiplex PCR, the TCRdb table keeps only in-frame clones and is missing some. The sample carries under 250,000 clones, around four fifths recorded once. Input material: PBMCs. These receptors all come from a male donor in good health and CMV-seronegative. CDR3s include the opening cysteine and the closing phenylalanine or tryptophan. Each record gives: clone size, J gene, CDR3 length, D gene, V gene, CDR3 protein, CDR3 DNA. D genes are given only for firm matches. Clone size is shown for a subset of rows, as once, few, many or a class of expanded clone.

clone size: NA
J gene: TRBJ2-7
CDR3 length: 15
D gene: TRBD1
V gene: TRBV6-1
CDR3 protein: CASNDEGAPPYEQYF
CDR3 DNA: TGTGCCAGCAACGACGAGGGGGCCCCCCCCTACGAGCAGTACTTC

clone size: NA
J gene: TRBJ1-3
CDR3 length: 15
D gene: NA
V gene: TRBV6-5
CDR3 protein: CASSYATGAGNTIYF
CDR3 DNA: TGTGCCAGCAGTTACGCGACGGGGGCTGGAAACACCATATATTTT

clone size: few
J gene: TRBJ1-1
CDR3 length: 15
D gene: TRBD1
V gene: TRBV7-9
CDR3 protein: CASSLVRRGRTEAFF
CDR3 DNA: TGTGCCAGCAGCTTAGTTCGCAGGGGGCGAACTGAAGCTTTCTTT

clone size: few
J gene: TRBJ2-5
CDR3 length: 21
D gene: TRBD1
V gene: TRBV7-8
CDR3 protein: CASSSSKGTGTGFGIQETQYF
CDR3 DNA: TGTGCCAGCAGCTCCTCAAAAGGAACCGGGACAGGGTTTGGGATTCAAGAGACCCAGTACTTC

clone size: few
J gene: TRBJ2-1
CDR3 length: 16
D gene: NA
V gene: TRBV6-1
CDR3 protein: CASSGHGATLRNEQFF
CDR3 DNA: TGTGCCAGCAGTGGGCACGGAGCGACCCTGAGGAATGAGCAGTTCTTC

clone size: NA
J gene: TRBJ2-7
CDR3 length: 15
D gene: NA
V gene: TRBV6-5
CDR3 protein: CASRSPRHSPYEQYF
CDR3 DNA: TGTGCCAGCAGGTCACCCAGACACAGCCCCTACGAGCAGTACTTC

clone size: NA
J gene: TRBJ2-2
CDR3 length: 16
D gene: TRBD2
V gene: TRBV7-6
CDR3 protein: CASSYLAGAGAGELFF
CDR3 DNA: TGTGCCAGCAGCTACCTAGCGGGAGCTGGTGCCGGGGAGCTGTTTTTT

clone size: NA
J gene: TRBJ2-7
CDR3 length: 15
D gene: TRBD2
V gene: TRBV5-1
CDR3 protein: CASSHGLAGAYEQYF
CDR3 DNA: TGCGCCAGCAGCCACGGACTAGCGGGAGCATACGAGCAGTACTTC

clone size: NA
J gene: TRBJ2-3
CDR3 length: 15
D gene: NA
V gene: TRBV9
CDR3 protein: CASSAMEGLTDTQYF
CDR3 DNA: TGTGCCAGCAGCGCCATGGAGGGCCTGACAGATACGCAGTATTTT

clone size: NA
J gene: TRBJ2-7
CDR3 length: 16
D gene: NA
V gene: TRBV7-9
CDR3 protein: CASSPIDSDYSYEQYF
CDR3 DNA: TGTGCCAGCAGCCCCATAGACTCCGACTACTCCTACGAGCAGTACTTC

clone size: once
J gene: TRBJ2-2
CDR3 length: 15
D gene: NA
V gene: TRBV7-6
CDR3 protein: CASSLQNFWTGELFF
CDR3 DNA: TGTGCCAGCAGCTTACAGAATTTTTGGACCGGGGAGCTGTTTTTT

clone size: once
J gene: TRBJ2-3
CDR3 length: 15
D gene: TRBD2
V gene: TRBV6-5
CDR3 protein: CASSQAGGVPDTQYF
CDR3 DNA: TGTGCCAGCAGCCAAGCGGGAGGCGTCCCAGATACGCAGTATTTT

clone size: NA
J gene: TRBJ2-7
CDR3 length: 14
D gene: NA
V gene: TRBV5-1
CDR3 protein: CASSLASGSYEQYF
CDR3 DNA: TGCGCCAGCAGCTTGGCCAGCGGGTCCTACGAGCAGTACTTC

clone size: NA
J gene: TRBJ1-1
CDR3 length: 13
D gene: NA
V gene: TRBV19
CDR3 protein: CASSPPTRPEAFF
CDR3 DNA: TGTGCCAGTAGCCCTCCCACGCGCCCTGAAGCTTTCTTT

clone size: few
J gene: TRBJ1-1
CDR3 length: 14
D gene: NA
V gene: TRBV19
CDR3 protein: CASTPEPGNTEAFF
CDR3 DNA: TGTGCCAGTACCCCGGAACCAGGGAACACTGAAGCTTTCTTT

clone size: once
J gene: TRBJ2-2
CDR3 length: 18
D gene: NA
V gene: TRBV7-9
CDR3 protein: CASSLRLGVTMSTGELFF
CDR3 DNA: TGTGCCAGCAGCTTAAGGTTAGGGGTAACCATGAGCACCGGGGAGCTGTTTTTT

clone size: few
J gene: TRBJ2-7
CDR3 length: 16
D gene: NA
V gene: TRBV7-9
CDR3 protein: CASSLGRQGLTYEQYF
CDR3 DNA: TGTGCCAGCAGCTTAGGTCGGCAGGGGCTAACCTACGAGCAGTACTTC

clone size: NA
J gene: TRBJ1-1
CDR3 length: 15
D gene: TRBD1
V gene: TRBV7-2
CDR3 protein: CASSRRQGAGAEAFF
CDR3 DNA: TGTGCCAGCAGCCGACGACAGGGGGCGGGGGCTGAAGCTTTCTTT

clone size: NA
J gene: TRBJ2-1
CDR3 length: 21
D gene: TRBD2
V gene: TRBV7-3
CDR3 protein: CASSLTGGGRAGMGSYNEQFF
CDR3 DNA: TGTGCCAGCAGCTTAACAGGTGGCGGGAGGGCCGGAATGGGCTCCTACAATGAGCAGTTCTTC

clone size: once
J gene: TRBJ1-1
CDR3 length: 14
D gene: NA
V gene: TRBV28
CDR3 protein: CASSLGHKNTEAFF
CDR3 DNA: TGTGCCAGCAGTTTGGGGCACAAGAACACTGAAGCTTTCTTT

clone size: few
J gene: TRBJ1-5
CDR3 length: 13
D gene: NA
V gene: TRBV6-5
CDR3 protein: CASSQTVAQPQHF
CDR3 DNA: TGTGCCAGCAGTCAGACAGTGGCTCAGCCCCAGCATTTT

clone size: NA
J gene: TRBJ1-1
CDR3 length: 17
D gene: NA
V gene: TRBV30
CDR3 protein: CAWSVRGSGIQNTEAFF
CDR3 DNA: TGTGCCTGGAGTGTACGTGGGTCCGGGATCCAGAACACTGAAGCTTTCTTT

clone size: NA
J gene: TRBJ2-7
CDR3 length: 15
D gene: TRBD2
V gene: TRBV28
CDR3 protein: CASSLGLAGIYEQYF
CDR3 DNA: TGTGCCAGCAGTTTAGGTCTAGCGGGAATCTACGAGCAGTACTTC

clone size: NA
J gene: TRBJ2-1
CDR3 length: 13
D gene: NA
V gene: TRBV6-1
CDR3 protein: CASIRSSYNEQFF
CDR3 DNA: TGTGCCAGCATTAGGAGCTCCTACAATGAGCAGTTCTTC

clone size: NA
J gene: TRBJ2-4
CDR3 length: 15
D gene: NA
V gene: TRBV6-6
CDR3 protein: CASRVSGGLENIQYF
CDR3 DNA: TGTGCCAGCAGGGTCTCCGGGGGGCTAGAAAACATTCAGTACTTC

clone size: NA
J gene: TRBJ1-2
CDR3 length: 14
D gene: TRBD1
V gene: TRBV7-7
CDR3 protein: CASSTGQGNYGYTF
CDR3 DNA: TGTGCTAGCAGCACGGGACAGGGGAACTATGGCTACACCTTC

clone size: NA
J gene: TRBJ2-3
CDR3 length: 12
D gene: TRBD2
V gene: TRBV6-1
CDR3 protein: CASTGLVATQYF
CDR3 DNA: TGTGCCAGCACCGGACTAGTTGCTACGCAGTATTTT

clone size: NA
J gene: TRBJ2-5
CDR3 length: 14
D gene: NA
V gene: TRBV7-3
CDR3 protein: CASSPRGSAETQYF
CDR3 DNA: TGTGCCAGCAGCCCCCGAGGGAGTGCCGAGACCCAGTACTTC

clone size: NA
J gene: TRBJ2-7
CDR3 length: 14
D gene: NA
V gene: TRBV29-1
CDR3 protein: CSARGADGTYEQYF
CDR3 DNA: TGCAGCGCCCGAGGCGCCGACGGAACCTACGAGCAGTACTTC

clone size: NA
J gene: TRBJ2-7
CDR3 length: 16
D gene: NA
V gene: TRBV6-1
CDR3 protein: CASSEAGTRGIYEQYF
CDR3 DNA: TGTGCCAGCAGTGAGGCCGGGACAAGGGGTATCTACGAGCAGTACTTC

clone size: NA
J gene: TRBJ2-2
CDR3 length: 14
D gene: NA
V gene: TRBV5-1
CDR3 protein: CASSLVRGTGELFF
CDR3 DNA: TGCGCCAGCAGCTTGGTTAGGGGCACCGGGGAGCTGTTTTTT

clone size: NA
J gene: TRBJ2-7
CDR3 length: 14
D gene: TRBD2
V gene: TRBV30
CDR3 protein: CAWRKVAGSYEQYF
CDR3 DNA: TGTGCCTGGAGAAAGGTAGCGGGATCCTACGAGCAGTACTTC

clone size: NA
J gene: TRBJ2-6
CDR3 length: 17
D gene: NA
V gene: TRBV6-4
CDR3 protein: CASKGLGLAAGANVLTF
CDR3 DNA: TGTGCCAGCAAGGGGTTGGGGCTTGCGGCTGGGGCCAACGTCCTGACTTTC

clone size: NA
J gene: TRBJ2-7
CDR3 length: 13
D gene: NA
V gene: TRBV29-1
CDR3 protein: CSVERGYPYEQYF
CDR3 DNA: TGCAGCGTTGAAAGAGGTTACCCCTACGAGCAGTACTTC

clone size: once
J gene: TRBJ2-1
CDR3 length: 15
D gene: TRBD1
V gene: TRBV2
CDR3 protein: CASKFRDRALGEQFF
CDR3 DNA: TGTGCCAGCAAATTTCGGGACAGGGCCCTGGGAGAGCAGTTCTTC

clone size: NA
J gene: TRBJ2-1
CDR3 length: 12
D gene: NA
V gene: TRBV4-1
CDR3 protein: CASSQVFNEQFF
CDR3 DNA: TGCGCCAGCAGCCAAGTATTCAATGAGCAGTTCTTC

clone size: NA
J gene: TRBJ1-1
CDR3 length: 14
D gene: NA
V gene: TRBV28
CDR3 protein: CASSFRGSALEAFF
CDR3 DNA: TGTGCCAGCAGTTTTCGGGGGTCGGCACTCGAAGCTTTCTTT

clone size: NA
J gene: TRBJ2-7
CDR3 length: 14
D gene: NA
V gene: TRBV18
CDR3 protein: CASSPPGGFYEQYF
CDR3 DNA: TGTGCCAGCTCCCCCCCCGGGGGTTTCTACGAGCAGTACTTC

clone size: few
J gene: TRBJ2-2
CDR3 length: 13
D gene: TRBD1
V gene: TRBV2
CDR3 protein: CASSGQGASELFF
CDR3 DNA: TGTGCCAGCAGTGGACAGGGGGCCTCGGAGCTGTTTTTT

clone size: NA
J gene: TRBJ2-7
CDR3 length: 13
D gene: NA
V gene: TRBV28
CDR3 protein: CASSGSSSYEQYF
CDR3 DNA: TGTGCCAGCAGCGGGTCCAGCTCCTACGAGCAGTACTTC

clone size: NA
J gene: TRBJ1-4
CDR3 length: 16
D gene: NA
V gene: TRBV9
CDR3 protein: CASSDNRFTTNEKLFF
CDR3 DNA: TGTGCCAGCAGCGATAACAGGTTTACAACTAATGAAAAACTGTTTTTT

clone size: NA
J gene: TRBJ2-2
CDR3 length: 17
D gene: NA
V gene: TRBV14
CDR3 protein: CASSQFRGSLIGGELFF
CDR3 DNA: TGTGCCAGCAGCCAATTTCGAGGGAGTTTGATCGGCGGGGAGCTGTTTTTT

clone size: NA
J gene: TRBJ1-1
CDR3 length: 14
D gene: NA
V gene: TRBV7-2
CDR3 protein: CASSLAQESYEAFF
CDR3 DNA: TGTGCCAGCAGCTTAGCCCAAGAGAGTTATGAAGCTTTCTTT

clone size: NA
J gene: TRBJ2-1
CDR3 length: 16
D gene: TRBD1
V gene: TRBV7-9
CDR3 protein: CASSRQGQSSYNEQFF
CDR3 DNA: TGTGCCAGCAGCAGACAGGGCCAGAGCTCCTACAATGAGCAGTTCTTC

clone size: NA
J gene: TRBJ1-6
CDR3 length: 18
D gene: NA
V gene: TRBV28
CDR3 protein: CASSLIPGGVSYNSPLHF
CDR3 DNA: TGTGCCAGCAGTTTAATTCCGGGTGGCGTCTCCTATAATTCACCCCTCCACTTT

clone size: NA
J gene: TRBJ2-3
CDR3 length: 12
D gene: NA
V gene: TRBV7-9
CDR3 protein: CASSVRGDTQYF
CDR3 DNA: TGTGCCAGCAGTGTTCGAGGGGATACGCAGTATTTT

clone size: NA
J gene: TRBJ2-7
CDR3 length: 15
D gene: TRBD1
V gene: TRBV28
CDR3 protein: CASCTQGAGTYEQYF
CDR3 DNA: TGTGCCAGCTGCACCCAGGGGGCTGGCACCTACGAGCAGTACTTC

clone size: NA
J gene: TRBJ2-3
CDR3 length: 17
D gene: TRBD1
V gene: TRBV7-9
CDR3 protein: CASSLVGTGGRTDTQYF
CDR3 DNA: TGTGCCAGCAGCTTAGTCGGGACAGGGGGTCGGACAGATACGCAGTATTTT